A selection of T cell receptor beta chains follows, all from one sample in a study of cytomegalovirus exposure and HLA in healthy donors. TCRdb keeps only in-frame clones here, not all; method: immunoSEQ multiplex PCR. Of some 120,000 clones listed, roughly 70% are singletons. Sequencing used PBMCs. All receptors come from a woman in her thirties or forties in good health and CMV-seropositive. Both conserved end residues are part of each CDR3. A D gene is named only where the DNA matches it firmly. Clone size is not always given. Where it is, it says once, few, many or a class for expanded clones.

d_gene | j_gene | v_gene | abundance | CDR3aa | CDR3nt
TRBD1 | TRBJ1-6 | TRBV10-3 | - | CAIRADRAKSSPLHF | TGTGCCATCAGGGCGGACAGGGCCAAGTCTTCACCCCTCCACTTT
TRBD1 | TRBJ2-1 | TRBV25-1 | - | CASSEFSRGQAGNEQFF | TGTGCCAGCAGTGAATTTTCGCGGGGACAGGCAGGTAATGAGCAGTTCTTC
TRBD1 | TRBJ2-1 | TRBV19 | - | CASSVGTGGHNEQFF | TGTGCCAGTAGTGTTGGGACAGGGGGGCACAATGAGCAGTTCTTC
- | TRBJ2-1 | TRBV28 | - | CASSGSGGSYNEQFF | TGTGCCAGCAGTGGATCTGGGGGCAGCTACAATGAGCAGTTCTTC
TRBD1 | TRBJ2-7 | TRBV29-1 | - | CSVEGTGYEQYF | TGCAGCGTTGAGGGGACAGGGTACGAGCAGTACTTC
TRBD2 | TRBJ2-3 | TRBV11-3 | - | CASSLGSGGTDTQYF | TGTGCCAGCAGCTTAGGTAGCGGGGGCACAGATACGCAGTATTTT
- | TRBJ1-2 | TRBV7-9 | - | CSSRRKDNSYYGYTF | TGTTCCAGCAGAAGGAAGGATAACAGCTACTATGGCTACACCTTC
TRBD1 | TRBJ1-5 | TRBV6-1 | - | CASSARTGSQPQHF | TGTGCCAGCAGTGCACGGACAGGGAGTCAGCCCCAGCATTTT
- | TRBJ1-4 | TRBV30 | - | CAWSVGGFNEKLFF | TGTGCCTGGAGTGTCGGGGGGTTTAATGAAAAACTGTTTTTT
- | TRBJ2-5 | TRBV6-1 | few | CASSEVYAETQYF | TGTGCCAGCAGTGAGGTCTACGCCGAGACCCAGTACTTC
TRBD1 | TRBJ2-7 | TRBV5-1 | - | CASSPGDRASYEQYF | TGCGCCAGCAGCCCGGGGGACAGGGCCTCCTACGAGCAGTACTTC
TRBD1 | TRBJ1-5 | TRBV6-6 | - | CASGDRQPQHF | TGTGCCTCAGGGGACAGACAGCCCCAGCATTTT
TRBD1 | TRBJ1-3 | TRBV9 | - | CASSGVGSPGQGFLSPGNTIYF | TGTGCCAGCAGCGGCGTTGGTTCGCCGGGACAGGGGTTTTTATCTCCTGGAAACACCATATATTTT
TRBD1 | TRBJ1-1 | TRBV2 | - | CASEDRAEAFF | TGTGCCAGCGAAGACAGGGCTGAAGCTTTCTTT
TRBD1 | TRBJ2-7 | TRBV4-3 | - | CASSFDRGPYEQYF | TGCGCCAGCAGCTTCGACAGGGGACCCTACGAGCAGTACTTC
- | TRBJ1-1 | TRBV12-2 | - | CASRLPGENTEAFF | TGTGCAAGTCGCTTACCAGGTGAGAACACTGAAGCTTTCTTT
TRBD1 | TRBJ1-2 | TRBV28 | - | CASSLTGQVYTF | TGTGCCAGCAGTTTAACGGGACAGGTCTACACCTTC
- | TRBJ1-4 | TRBV2 | - | CASSTGEGLSEKLFF | TGTGCCAGCAGTACGGGCGAGGGATTAAGCGAAAAACTGTTTTTT
TRBD2 | TRBJ2-7 | TRBV11-2 | - | CASSNLAGELFHEQYF | TGTGCCAGCAGCAATCTAGCGGGAGAGCTTTTCCACGAGCAGTACTTC
- | TRBJ2-5 | TRBV29-1 | - | CSDQWLETQYF | TGCAGCGACCAATGGCTAGAGACCCAGTACTTC
TRBD2 | TRBJ2-5 | TRBV7-2 | - | CASSPRRLAGQETQYF | TGTGCCAGCAGCCCCCGGCGACTAGCGGGTCAAGAGACCCAGTACTTC
- | TRBJ2-7 | TRBV6-5 | - | CASSYSSLANNEQYF | TGTGCCAGCAGTTACTCGTCCCTAGCGAACAACGAGCAGTACTTC
- | TRBJ2-7 | TRBV6-5 | - | CASSSLGGAESYEQYF | TGTGCCAGCAGTTCCCTAGGGGGGGCTGAGTCCTACGAGCAGTACTTC
- | TRBJ1-1 | TRBV27 | - | CASSLFWQGTKAFF | TGTGCCAGCAGTTTATTTTGGCAGGGGACGAAAGCTTTCTTT
- | TRBJ1-4 | TRBV6-5 | once | CASSYGGAGEKLFF | TGTGCCAGCAGTTACGGCGGGGCCGGGGAAAAACTGTTTTTT
TRBD2 | TRBJ2-3 | TRBV29-1 | once | CSVGTSGFTDTQYF | TGCAGCGTGGGGACTAGCGGGTTCACAGATACGCAGTATTTT
- | TRBJ1-4 | TRBV5-5 | - | CASSLQGTNEKLFF | TGTGCCAGCAGCTTACAGGGTACTAATGAAAAACTGTTTTTT
TRBD1 | TRBJ2-1 | TRBV7-6 | - | CASSLDRTGTEQFF | TGTGCCAGCAGCTTAGATCGGACAGGGACTGAGCAGTTCTTC
TRBD1 | TRBJ1-2 | TRBV4-3 | - | CASSQPDRGGYGYTF | TGCGCCAGCAGCCAACCCGACAGGGGGGGCTATGGCTACACCTTC
- | TRBJ2-3 | TRBV5-1 | - | CASSPRWPRERSTDTQYF | TGCGCCAGCAGCCCGAGGTGGCCCCGGGAGAGGAGCACAGATACGCAGTATTTT
TRBD1 | TRBJ2-5 | TRBV6-5 | - | CASTRRTGIETQYF | TGTGCCAGCACTAGAAGGACAGGGATTGAGACCCAGTACTTC
- | TRBJ1-2 | TRBV7-2 | - | CASSPRTGNYGYTF | TGTGCCAGCAGCCCCCGGACGGGAAACTATGGCTACACCTTC
TRBD2 | TRBJ2-7 | TRBV19 | - | CASSISSGPTYEQYF | TGTGCCAGTAGTATATCTAGCGGTCCGACCTACGAGCAGTACTTC
- | TRBJ2-3 | TRBV19 | few | CASSMPQAGPDTQYF | TGTGCCAGTAGTATGCCCCAGGCGGGTCCAGATACGCAGTATTTT
TRBD1 | TRBJ1-2 | TRBV9 | - | CASSDRGGYTF | TGTGCCAGCAGCGACAGGGGTGGCTACACCTTC
- | TRBJ2-7 | TRBV19 | - | CASSLRQTYEQYF | TGTGCCAGTAGTCTCAGACAGACCTACGAGCAGTACTTC
TRBD2 | TRBJ2-2 | TRBV4-2 | - | CASSQEGLADAGELFF | TGTGCCAGCAGCCAAGAGGGACTAGCGGACGCCGGGGAGCTGTTTTTT
TRBD2 | TRBJ2-1 | TRBV11-3 | few | CASSSPSGSLNEQFF | TGTGCCAGCAGCTCGCCTAGCGGGAGTCTCAATGAGCAGTTCTTC
- | TRBJ1-1 | TRBV5-6 | - | CASSGQWFMNTEAFF | TGTGCCAGCAGCGGCCAGTGGTTCATGAACACTGAAGCTTTCTTT
- | TRBJ2-1 | TRBV28 | - | CASSDLQGDRNEQFF | TGTGCCAGCTCAGATTTACAGGGCGATCGAAATGAGCAGTTCTTC
TRBD2 | TRBJ2-3 | TRBV2 | once | CASNGTSRDTQYF | TGTGCCAGCAATGGGACTAGCCGAGATACGCAGTATTTT